A selection of T cell receptor beta chains follows, all from one sample in a study of blood T cell repertoires in COVID-19. The data were produced by immunoSEQ multiplex PCR, yet TCRdb's version contains in-frame clones alone and is incomplete. The sample records about 220,000 clones, 87% being singletons. Sequenced input: PBMCs or T cells enriched from blood (not recorded which). The receptors were sampled from a woman aged 25 to 39 with acute COVID-19. CDR3s include the opening cysteine and the closing phenylalanine or tryptophan. The D gene is left open where the match is weak. Size is omitted from some rows. Given values are once, few, many or a class for expanded clones.

size	V	D	J	CDR3	DNA
-	TRBV5-1	-	TRBJ1-1	CASSPGGGWENTEAFF	TGCGCCAGCAGCCCCGGCGGGGGGTGGGAGAACACTGAAGCTTTCTTT
-	TRBV4-3	TRBD1	TRBJ2-7	CASSQGTGGGYEQYF	TGCGCCAGCAGCCAAGGGACAGGGGGTGGCTACGAGCAGTACTTC
few	TRBV18	-	TRBJ2-3	CASSPRGGTDTQYF	TGTGCCAGCTCACCAAGAGGTGGCACAGATACGCAGTATTTT
-	TRBV19	-	TRBJ1-2	CASKRSHGDYGYTF	TGTGCCAGTAAAAGGTCCCACGGGGACTATGGCTACACCTTC
once	TRBV6-5	-	TRBJ1-6	CASHTGAGANSPLHF	TGTGCCAGCCACACGGGAGCTGGGGCAAATTCACCCCTCCACTTT
-	TRBV30	TRBD1	TRBJ1-2	CAWSAGQGVGYTF	TGTGCCTGGAGTGCTGGACAGGGGGTCGGCTACACCTTC
-	TRBV19	-	TRBJ1-1	CASIPHGRGEDTEAFF	TGTGCCAGTATTCCTCACGGGCGAGGGGAGGACACTGAAGCTTTCTTT
-	TRBV12-3/TRBV12-4	-	TRBJ1-2	CASSLAREFGYTF	TGTGCCAGCAGTTTAGCCAGGGAATTCGGCTACACCTTC
once	TRBV29-1	TRBD1	TRBJ2-7	CSVDGQGAGEQYF	TGCAGCGTTGACGGACAGGGGGCGGGCGAGCAGTACTTC
-	TRBV5-1	-	TRBJ1-5	CATRGDQPQHF	TGCGCCACCCGCGGGGATCAGCCCCAGCATTTT
once	TRBV5-6	-	TRBJ1-2	CASSSGSPNYGYTF	TGTGCCAGCAGCTCAGGTTCGCCAAACTATGGCTACACCTTC
-	TRBV12-5	TRBD2	TRBJ2-2	CASGLGTPTSGGARDTGELFF	TGTGCTAGTGGTTTGGGGACCCCGACTAGCGGGGGGGCCCGGGACACCGGGGAGCTGTTTTTT
-	TRBV15	TRBD1	TRBJ1-5	CATSRMGWVDGTGGRGNQPQHF	TGTGCCACCAGCAGGATGGGTTGGGTGGACGGGACAGGGGGGCGAGGCAATCAGCCCCAGCATTTT
-	TRBV7-6	-	TRBJ2-1	CASSFRGRRQREQFF	TGTGCCAGCAGCTTCCGGGGTCGACGGCAACGTGAGCAGTTCTTC
-	TRBV4-1	-	TRBJ1-4	CASTPLSKGGSDEKLFF	TGCGCCAGCACCCCCCTGAGTAAGGGGGGGAGTGATGAAAAACTGTTTTTT
few	TRBV7-9	-	TRBJ1-2	CASSSGVYGYTF	TGTGCCAGCAGCTCCGGGGTCTATGGCTACACCTTC
few	TRBV19	-	TRBJ1-6	CASSPGRQGNSPLHF	TGTGCCAGTAGTCCTGGCCGTCAGGGGAATTCACCCCTCCACTTT
-	TRBV10-3	-	TRBJ1-2	CAISEGHPQIYHGYTF	TGTGCCATCAGTGAGGGACACCCTCAGATTTATCATGGCTACACCTTC
-	TRBV7-9	TRBD2	TRBJ2-5	CASSFRLAGDKQETQYF	TGTGCCAGCAGCTTCCGACTAGCGGGGGACAAACAAGAGACCCAGTACTTC
-	TRBV6-5	-	TRBJ2-1	CASSYGGGGAYNEQFF	TGTGCCAGCAGTTATGGAGGCGGGGGCGCCTACAATGAGCAGTTCTTC
-	TRBV7-9	-	TRBJ1-6	CASSLVNSPLHF	TGTGCCAGCAGCTTAGTAAATTCACCCCTCCACTTT
-	TRBV20-1	-	TRBJ2-1	CSASLASSYNEQFF	TGCAGTGCTAGTCTGGCTAGCTCCTACAATGAGCAGTTCTTC
few	TRBV4-1	-	TRBJ1-1	CASGRTFPNTEAFF	TGCGCCAGCGGGAGGACCTTCCCGAACACTGAAGCTTTCTTT
-	TRBV7-9	-	TRBJ2-3	CASNTGGAGGGVLNTQYF	TGTGCCAGCAACACAGGGGGCGCTGGCGGGGGGGTACTGAATACGCAGTATTTT
-	TRBV3-1/TRBV3-2	-	TRBJ1-1	CASSQRGANTEAFF	TGTGCCAGCAGCCAACGGGGGGCGAACACTGAAGCTTTCTTT
-	TRBV19	TRBD1	TRBJ1-1	CASTSSGQGDTEAFF	TGTGCCAGTACCTCTTCGGGACAGGGGGACACTGAAGCTTTCTTT
-	TRBV6-5	TRBD1	TRBJ1-5	CASSPSGQGRQPQHF	TGTGCCAGCTCCCCATCGGGACAGGGGCGCCAGCCCCAGCATTTT
-	TRBV7-9	TRBD2	TRBJ2-1	CASSRPAGGRNEQFF	TGTGCCAGCAGCCGTCCAGCGGGGGGCCGGAATGAGCAGTTCTTC
once	TRBV24-1	-	TRBJ1-2	CATSDRPGEPSTNYGYTF	TGTGCCACCAGTGACAGACCGGGAGAGCCATCTACTAACTATGGCTACACCTTC
-	TRBV10-3	-	TRBJ1-1	CAISARAGTEAFF	TGTGCCATCAGTGCGAGGGCAGGCACTGAAGCTTTCTTT
-	TRBV27	-	TRBJ2-2	CASREDSLAPGELFF	TGTGCCAGCAGGGAGGACAGCCTGGCCCCCGGGGAGCTGTTTTTT
-	TRBV5-1	TRBD1	TRBJ1-5	CASSFGLRFGTESNQPQHF	TGCGCCAGCAGCTTCGGGTTAAGATTCGGGACAGAGAGCAATCAGCCCCAGCATTTT
-	TRBV12-3/TRBV12-4	-	TRBJ2-1	CASSLLAENEQFF	TGTGCCAGCAGTTTGCTAGCAGAAAATGAGCAGTTCTTC